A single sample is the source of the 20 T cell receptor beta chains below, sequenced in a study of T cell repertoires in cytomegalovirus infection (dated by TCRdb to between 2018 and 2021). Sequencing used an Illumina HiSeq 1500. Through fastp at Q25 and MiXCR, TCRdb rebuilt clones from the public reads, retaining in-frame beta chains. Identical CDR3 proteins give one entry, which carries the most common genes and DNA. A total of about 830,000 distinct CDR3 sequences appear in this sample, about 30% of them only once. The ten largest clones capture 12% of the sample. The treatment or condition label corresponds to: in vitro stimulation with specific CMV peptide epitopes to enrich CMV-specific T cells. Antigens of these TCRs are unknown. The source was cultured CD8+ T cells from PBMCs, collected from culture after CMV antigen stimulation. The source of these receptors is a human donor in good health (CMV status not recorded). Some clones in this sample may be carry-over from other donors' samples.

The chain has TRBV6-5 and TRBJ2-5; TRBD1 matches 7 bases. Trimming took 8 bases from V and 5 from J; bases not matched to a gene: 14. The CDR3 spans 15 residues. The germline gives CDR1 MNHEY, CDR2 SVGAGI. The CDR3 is CASWRAQGSYETQYF. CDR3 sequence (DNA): TGTGCCAGCTGGCGGGCACAGGGGTCGTATGAGACCCAGTACTTC.

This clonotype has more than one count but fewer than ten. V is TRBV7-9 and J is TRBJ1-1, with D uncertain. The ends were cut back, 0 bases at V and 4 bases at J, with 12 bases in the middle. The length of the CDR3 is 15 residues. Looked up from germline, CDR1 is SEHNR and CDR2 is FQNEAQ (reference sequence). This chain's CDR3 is CASSLAGRDSTEAFF. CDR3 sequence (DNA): TGTGCCAGCAGCTTAGCGGGTAGAGATTCCACTGAAGCTTTCTTT. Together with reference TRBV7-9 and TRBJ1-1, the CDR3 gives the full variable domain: DTGVSQNPRHKITKRGQNVTFRCDPISEHNRLYWYRQTLGQGPEFLTYFQNEAQLEKSRLLSDRFSAERPKGSFSTLEIQRTEQGDSAMYLCASSLAGRDSTEAFFGQGTRLTVV.

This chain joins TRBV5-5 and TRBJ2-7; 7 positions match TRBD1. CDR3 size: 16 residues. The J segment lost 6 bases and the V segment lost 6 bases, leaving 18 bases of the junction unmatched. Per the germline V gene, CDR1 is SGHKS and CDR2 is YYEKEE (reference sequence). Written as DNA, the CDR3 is TGTGCCAGCACTCTGGGGACAGCCTCTTTCGGTGTCGAGCAGTACTTC. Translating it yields CASTLGTASFGVEQYF. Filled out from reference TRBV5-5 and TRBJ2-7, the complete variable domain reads DAGVTQSPTHLIKTRGQQVTLRCSPISGHKSVSWYQQVLGQGPQFIFQYYEKEERGRGNFPDRFSARQFPNYSSELNVNALLLGDSALYLCASTLGTASFGVEQYFGPGTRLTVT.

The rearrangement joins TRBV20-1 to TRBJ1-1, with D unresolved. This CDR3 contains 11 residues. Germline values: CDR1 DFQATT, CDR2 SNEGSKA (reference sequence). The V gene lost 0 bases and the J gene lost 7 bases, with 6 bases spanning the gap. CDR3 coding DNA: TGCAGTGCTAGAGATTATGTTGAAGCTTTCTTT. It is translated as CSARDYVEAFF.

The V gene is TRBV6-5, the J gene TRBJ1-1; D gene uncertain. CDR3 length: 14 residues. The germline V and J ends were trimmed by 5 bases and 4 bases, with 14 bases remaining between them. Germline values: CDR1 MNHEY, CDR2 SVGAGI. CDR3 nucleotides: TGTGCCAGCAGTCTCCGGAAGGGTGGCACTGAAGCTTTCTTT. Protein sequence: CASSLRKGGTEAFF.

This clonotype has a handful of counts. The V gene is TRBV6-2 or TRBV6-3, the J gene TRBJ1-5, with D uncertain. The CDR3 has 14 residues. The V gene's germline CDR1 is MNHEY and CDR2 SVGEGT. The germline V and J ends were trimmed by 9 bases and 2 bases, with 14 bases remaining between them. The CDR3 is CASNDPTGNQPQHF. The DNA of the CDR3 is TGTGCCAGTAATGATCCTACTGGCAATCAGCCCCAGCATTTT.

This CDR3 reads CASSATPGQGRTEAFF. Written as DNA, the CDR3 is TGTGCCAGCAGCGCAACCCCGGGACAGGGGCGGACTGAAGCTTTCTTT. The rearrangement uses TRBV7-8 and TRBJ1-1, with 10 bases aligning to TRBD1. V gave up 5 bases and J gave up 5 bases; unmatched junction bases: 11. Germline values: CDR1 SGHVS, CDR2 FQNEAQ. There are 16 residues in the CDR3.

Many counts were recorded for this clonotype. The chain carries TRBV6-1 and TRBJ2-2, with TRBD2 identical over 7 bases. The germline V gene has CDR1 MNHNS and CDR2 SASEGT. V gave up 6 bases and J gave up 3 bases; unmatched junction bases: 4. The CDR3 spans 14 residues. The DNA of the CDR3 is TGTGCCAGCAGCCGGGGAGGGGACACCGGGGAGCTGTTTTTT. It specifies CASSRGGDTGELFF.

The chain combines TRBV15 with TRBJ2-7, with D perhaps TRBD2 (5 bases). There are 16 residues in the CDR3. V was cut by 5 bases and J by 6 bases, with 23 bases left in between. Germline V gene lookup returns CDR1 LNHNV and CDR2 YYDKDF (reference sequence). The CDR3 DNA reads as TGTGCCACCAGCGGACTCACCGGGATGCTTATATCCGAGCAGTACTTC. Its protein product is CATSGLTGMLISEQYF. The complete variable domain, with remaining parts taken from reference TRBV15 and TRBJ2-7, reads DAMVIQNPRYQVTQFGKPVTLSCSQTLNHNVMYWYQQKSSQAPKLLFHYYDKDFNNEADTPDNFQSRRPNTSFCFLDIRSPGLGDTAMYLCATSGLTGMLISEQYFGPGTRLTVT.

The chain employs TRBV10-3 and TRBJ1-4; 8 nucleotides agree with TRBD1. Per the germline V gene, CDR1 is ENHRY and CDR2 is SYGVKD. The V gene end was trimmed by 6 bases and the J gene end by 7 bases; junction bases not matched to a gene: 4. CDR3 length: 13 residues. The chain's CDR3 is CAIRDRAAEKLFF. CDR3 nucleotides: TGTGCCATCAGGGACAGGGCGGCTGAAAAACTGTTTTTT.

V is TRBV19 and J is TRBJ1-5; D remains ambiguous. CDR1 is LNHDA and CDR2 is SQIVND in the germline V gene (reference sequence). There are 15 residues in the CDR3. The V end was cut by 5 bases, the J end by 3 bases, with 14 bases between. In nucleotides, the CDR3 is TGTGCCAGTAGTCCGGATTCCTTTTCCAATCAGCCCCAGCATTTT. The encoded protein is CASSPDSFSNQPQHF.

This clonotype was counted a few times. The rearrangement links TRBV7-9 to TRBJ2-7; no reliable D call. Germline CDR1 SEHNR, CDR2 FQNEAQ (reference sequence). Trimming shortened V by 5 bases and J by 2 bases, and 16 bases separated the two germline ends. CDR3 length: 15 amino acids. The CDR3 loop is CASSPQTKSTYEQYF. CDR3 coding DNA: TGTGCCAGCAGCCCCCAGACCAAGAGTACCTACGAGCAGTACTTC.

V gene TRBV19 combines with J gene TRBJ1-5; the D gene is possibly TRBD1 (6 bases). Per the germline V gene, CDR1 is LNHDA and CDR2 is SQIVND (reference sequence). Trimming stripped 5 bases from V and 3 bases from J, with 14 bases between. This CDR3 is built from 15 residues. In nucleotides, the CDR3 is TGTGCCAGTAGTGTACTCCGGGACATCAATCAGCCCCAGCATTTT. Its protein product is CASSVLRDINQPQHF.

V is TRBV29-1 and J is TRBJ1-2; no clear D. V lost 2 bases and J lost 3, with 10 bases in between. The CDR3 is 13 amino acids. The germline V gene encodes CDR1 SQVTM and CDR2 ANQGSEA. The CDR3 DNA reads TGCAGCGTTGAAAATGGGAGGGACTATGGCTACACCTTC. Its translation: CSVENGRDYGYTF.

The DNA of the CDR3 is TGTGCCAGCAGCGACACCCTCGACAGGCAACGAAACACCATATATTTT. It translates to CASSDTLDRQRNTIYF. The V gene is TRBV7-9, the J gene TRBJ1-3, with TRBD1 as a possible D gene (6 bases). The CDR3 is 16 residues long. V was clipped by 5 bases and J by 5 bases, with 19 bases between them. Germline CDR1 is SEHNR and CDR2 is FQNEAQ (reference sequence).

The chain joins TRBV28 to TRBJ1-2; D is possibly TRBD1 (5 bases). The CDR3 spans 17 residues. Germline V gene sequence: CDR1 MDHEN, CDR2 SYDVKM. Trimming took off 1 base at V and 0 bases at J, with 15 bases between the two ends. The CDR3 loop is CASSLFGGTGTNYGYTF. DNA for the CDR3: TGTGCCAGCAGTTTATTCGGGGGGACGGGGACTAACTATGGCTACACCTTC.

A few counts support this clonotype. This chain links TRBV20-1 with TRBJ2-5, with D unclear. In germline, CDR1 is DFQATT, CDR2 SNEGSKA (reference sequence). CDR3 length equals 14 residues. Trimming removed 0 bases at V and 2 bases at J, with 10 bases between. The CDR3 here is CSARDPSLQETQYF. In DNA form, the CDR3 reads TGCAGTGCTAGAGATCCCAGCCTTCAAGAGACCCAGTACTTC.

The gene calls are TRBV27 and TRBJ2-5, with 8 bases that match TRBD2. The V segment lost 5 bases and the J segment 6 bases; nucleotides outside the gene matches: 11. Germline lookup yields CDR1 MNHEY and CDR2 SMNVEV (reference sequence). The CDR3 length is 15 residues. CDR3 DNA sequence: TGTGCCAGCAGTCCCTTGGATAGCGGGGTTAAGACCCAGTACTTC. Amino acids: CASSPLDSGVKTQYF.

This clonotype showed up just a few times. This chain's CDR3 is CASSYSSGAHLQETQYF. The CDR3 DNA is TGTGCCAGCAGTTACTCTAGCGGGGCGCACCTTCAAGAGACCCAGTACTTC. The genes are TRBV6-5 and TRBJ2-5; 8 nucleotides agree with TRBD2. Germline CDR1 MNHEY, CDR2 SVGAGI. J lost 2 bases, V lost 0 bases, and 8 bases had no gene match. The CDR3 loop spans 17 amino acids.

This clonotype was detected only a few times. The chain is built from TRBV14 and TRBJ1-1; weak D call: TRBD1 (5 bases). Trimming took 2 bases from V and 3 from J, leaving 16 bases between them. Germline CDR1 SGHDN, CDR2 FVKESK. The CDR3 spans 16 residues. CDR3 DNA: TGTGCCAGCAGCCAATACCCGGGGGGTCGGGACACTGAAGCTTTCTTT. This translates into CASSQYPGGRDTEAFF. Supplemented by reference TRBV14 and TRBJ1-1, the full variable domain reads EAGVTQFPSHSVIEKGQTVTLRCDPISGHDNLYWYRRVMGKEIKFLLHFVKESKQDESGMPNNRFLAERTGGTYSTLKVQPAELEDSGVYFCASSQYPGGRDTEAFFGQGTRLTVV.